These T cell receptor beta chains were read from a single sample in a study of blood T cell repertoires in COVID-19. The protocol was immunoSEQ multiplex PCR, while the TCRdb copy is restricted to in-frame clones and leaves out a portion. Altogether roughly 330,000 clones are present, nearly 90% being singletons, with the ten largest covering approximately 5%. Sequencing input: PBMCs or T cells enriched from blood (not recorded which). These receptors were obtained from a woman in her 30s who had recovered from COVID-19. Each CDR3 is given with its conserved first and last residue. A D gene is named only where the DNA matches it firmly. A clone size is listed for some rows: how often the clone was seen (once, few, many), or a class if it is expanded.

v_call: TRBV11-2
clone_size: .
j_call: TRBJ1-1
d_call: .
cdr3_aa: CASSLDGGTNTEAFF

v_call: TRBV10-3
clone_size: .
j_call: TRBJ1-6
d_call: TRBD1
cdr3_aa: CAISGTGDNSPLHF

v_call: TRBV12-5
clone_size: once
j_call: TRBJ1-2
d_call: TRBD1
cdr3_aa: CASGGTGANYGYTF

v_call: TRBV7-2
clone_size: .
j_call: TRBJ1-2
d_call: .
cdr3_aa: CASSGRATAVSNYGYTF

v_call: TRBV18
clone_size: .
j_call: TRBJ2-1
d_call: TRBD1
cdr3_aa: CASSPPRGLGDEQFF

v_call: TRBV7-2
clone_size: .
j_call: TRBJ1-5
d_call: .
cdr3_aa: CASNLDRANSNQPQHF

v_call: TRBV9
clone_size: once
j_call: TRBJ1-2
d_call: .
cdr3_aa: CASSVEGRGLYGYTF

v_call: TRBV7-8
clone_size: .
j_call: TRBJ1-4
d_call: TRBD1
cdr3_aa: CASSLAGTGANEKLFF

v_call: TRBV6-5
clone_size: .
j_call: TRBJ2-1
d_call: TRBD2
cdr3_aa: CASQHRGVRNEQFF

v_call: TRBV6-5
clone_size: .
j_call: TRBJ1-5
d_call: TRBD1
cdr3_aa: CASSSDRGAPNQPQHF

v_call: TRBV6-2/TRBV6-3
clone_size: .
j_call: TRBJ2-6
d_call: TRBD2
cdr3_aa: CASSHLAGAHSGANVLTF

v_call: TRBV19
clone_size: few
j_call: TRBJ1-6
d_call: TRBD1
cdr3_aa: CASSIASGQYNSPLHF

v_call: TRBV9
clone_size: .
j_call: TRBJ1-1
d_call: TRBD1
cdr3_aa: CASSGGDREDTEAFF

v_call: TRBV14
clone_size: .
j_call: TRBJ2-2
d_call: .
cdr3_aa: CASSQARERGELFF